These 13 T cell receptor beta chains were sequenced from one sample in a study of cytomegalovirus exposure and HLA in healthy donors. The PCR had 60 Vbeta and 13 Jbeta primers. Profiling relied on immunoSEQ multiplex PCR, and the TCRdb table lists in-frame clones only, not all of them. The clone table shows tens of thousands of clones, with the ten largest holding about 2.5%. Material for sequencing was PBMCs. The receptor set was obtained from a female donor in good health and CMV-seronegative.

The chain combines TRBV29-1 with TRBJ1-1; no firm D call. CDR1 is SQVTM and CDR2 is ANQGSEA in the germline V gene. Trimming left V 7 bases short and J 4 bases short, with 10 bases between. The CDR3 extends over 11 amino acids. In nucleotides, the CDR3 is TGCAGCGGTCTAGCAGGCACTGAAGCTTTCTTT. Translation: CSGLAGTEAFF.

The V and J genes are TRBV29-1 and TRBJ1-2, with D perhaps TRBD1 (5 bases). Trimming took 2 bases from V and 0 from J, leaving 25 bases between them. There are 19 residues in the CDR3. CDR1 and CDR2 (germline): SQVTM, ANQGSEA. The CDR3 region is CSVEPGRVSEGTTNYGYTF. CDR3 nucleotide sequence: TGCAGCGTTGAACCCGGAAGGGTGTCGGAGGGGACCACTAACTATGGCTACACCTTC. Together with reference TRBV29-1 and TRBJ1-2, the CDR3 gives the full variable domain: SAVISQKPSRDICQRGTSLTIQCQVDSQVTMMFWYRQQPGQSLTLIATANQGSEATYESGFVIDKFPISRPNLTFSTLTVSNMSPEDSSIYLCSVEPGRVSEGTTNYGYTFGSGTRLTVV.

The gene calls are TRBV6-1 and TRBJ1-2, with D perhaps matching TRBD1 (5 bases). The germline CDR1 and CDR2 sequences are MNHNS and SASEGT. The CDR3 covers 14 residues. Trimming removed 1 base from V and 8 bases from J, with 14 bases in between. DNA of the CDR3: TGTGCCAGCAGTGAAGTGAAGGGGCTGGGCGGCTACACCTTC. Amino acids: CASSEVKGLGGYTF.

The rearrangement joins TRBV29-1 to TRBJ2-3; D gene uncertain. This CDR3 spans 10 amino acids. Trimming stripped 7 bases from V and 5 bases from J, with 7 bases between. CDR1 is SQVTM, CDR2 ANQGSEA, per germline. The DNA for the CDR3 is TGCAGCGCCACTCGAGATACGCAGTATTTT. This sequence encodes CSATRDTQYF.

The V and J genes are TRBV6-1 and TRBJ1-2; D might be TRBD1 (5 bases). The CDR3 runs 15 residues. The ends were cut back, 1 base at V and 0 bases at J, with 9 bases in the middle. The germline V gene encodes CDR1 MNHNS and CDR2 SASEGT. The CDR3 DNA reads as TGTGCCAGCAGTGAAGAGCAGGGTCCTAACTATGGCTACACCTTC. It codes for CASSEEQGPNYGYTF.

The rearrangement links TRBV30 to TRBJ2-5, with 10 nucleotides matching TRBD2. The CDR3 runs to 17 residues. The V gene's germline CDR1 is GTSNPN and CDR2 SVGIG (reference sequence). After removal of 0 bases from V and 2 bases from J, the junction contained 9 bases not matched to a gene. The CDR3 bases are TGTGCCTGGAGTGTAGGGCCTAGCGGGAGTCGACAAGAGACCCAGTACTTC. Protein: CAWSVGPSGSRQETQYF.

The chain uses TRBV29-1 and TRBJ1-2, with TRBD1 matching over 9 bases. This CDR3 comprises 12 residues. The germline gives CDR1 SQVTM, CDR2 ANQGSEA. V shed 8 bases, J shed 7 bases, and the junction held 8 bases outside the gene matches. CDR3 sequence: CSMGDREGGYTF. DNA of the CDR3: TGCAGCATGGGGGACAGGGAGGGTGGCTACACCTTC.

The V gene is TRBV6-4, the J gene TRBJ1-2, with 10 bases that match TRBD1. This CDR3 is 15 amino acids long. J was trimmed by 7 bases and V by 2 bases; bases with no gene match: 7. Germline V lookup: CDR1 MRHNA, CDR2 SNTAGT. The CDR3 loop reads CASSDGQGGRSGYTF. In DNA form, the CDR3 reads TGTGCCAGCAGTGACGGACAGGGGGGACGGTCTGGCTACACCTTC.

This chain joins TRBV4-3 and TRBJ2-3; possibly TRBD1 for D (6 bases). The CDR3 has 15 residues. CDR1 and CDR2 from the germline V gene are LGHNA and YSLEER. V gave up 5 bases and J gave up 4 bases, with 16 bases separating them. The CDR3 coding sequence is TGCGCCAGCAGCAACCAGGGGCTCGTGGCAGATACGCAGTATTTT. Amino acids: CASSNQGLVADTQYF.

V usage is TRBV5-6 and J usage is TRBJ2-7; 9 positions match TRBD2. J lost 3 bases, V lost 1 base, and 8 bases had no gene match. The CDR3 extends over 16 amino acids. Germline values: CDR1 SGHDT, CDR2 YYEEEE. CDR3 bases: TGTGCCAGCAGCTTGTGGCGGGGGGGCCGGGACTACGAGCAGTACTTC. Amino acid sequence: CASSLWRGGRDYEQYF.

The chain has TRBV7-2 and TRBJ2-7; D gene uncertain. The length of the CDR3 is 12 residues. Trimming took 5 bases from V and 0 from J, leaving 5 bases between them. Looked up from germline, CDR1 is SGHTA and CDR2 is FQGNSA. The CDR3 nucleotides are TGTGCCAGCAGCACAAGCTCCTACGAGCAGTACTTC. It codes for CASSTSSYEQYF. Variable domain in full (rest from reference TRBV7-2 and TRBJ2-7): GAGVSQSPSNKVTEKGKDVELRCDPISGHTALYWYRQSLGQGLEFLIYFQGNSAPDKSGLPSDRFSAERTGGSVSTLTIQRTQQEDSAVYLCASSTSSYEQYFGPGTRLTVT.

The CDR3 DNA follows: TGCGCCAGCAGCCAGACCCGACAGGGGTGGAACACTGAAGCTTTCTTT. It translates to CASSQTRQGWNTEAFF. The chain recombines TRBV4-1 with TRBJ1-1; 8 bases fit TRBD1. J was trimmed by 1 base and V by 3 bases; bases with no gene match: 7. The CDR3 contains 16 residues. Per germline, CDR1 MGHRA and CDR2 YSYEKL.

This clone registers medium-sized by frequency. The chain employs TRBV2 and TRBJ2-1; 10 bases are a match to TRBD2. The CDR3 contains 14 residues. The ends lost 7 bases at V and 5 bases at J; junction bases unmatched: 5. Germline lookup yields CDR1 SNHLY and CDR2 FYNNEI. This CDR3 is CASNTGLADNEQFF. The CDR3 bases are TGTGCCAGCAACACAGGACTAGCGGACAATGAGCAGTTCTTC.